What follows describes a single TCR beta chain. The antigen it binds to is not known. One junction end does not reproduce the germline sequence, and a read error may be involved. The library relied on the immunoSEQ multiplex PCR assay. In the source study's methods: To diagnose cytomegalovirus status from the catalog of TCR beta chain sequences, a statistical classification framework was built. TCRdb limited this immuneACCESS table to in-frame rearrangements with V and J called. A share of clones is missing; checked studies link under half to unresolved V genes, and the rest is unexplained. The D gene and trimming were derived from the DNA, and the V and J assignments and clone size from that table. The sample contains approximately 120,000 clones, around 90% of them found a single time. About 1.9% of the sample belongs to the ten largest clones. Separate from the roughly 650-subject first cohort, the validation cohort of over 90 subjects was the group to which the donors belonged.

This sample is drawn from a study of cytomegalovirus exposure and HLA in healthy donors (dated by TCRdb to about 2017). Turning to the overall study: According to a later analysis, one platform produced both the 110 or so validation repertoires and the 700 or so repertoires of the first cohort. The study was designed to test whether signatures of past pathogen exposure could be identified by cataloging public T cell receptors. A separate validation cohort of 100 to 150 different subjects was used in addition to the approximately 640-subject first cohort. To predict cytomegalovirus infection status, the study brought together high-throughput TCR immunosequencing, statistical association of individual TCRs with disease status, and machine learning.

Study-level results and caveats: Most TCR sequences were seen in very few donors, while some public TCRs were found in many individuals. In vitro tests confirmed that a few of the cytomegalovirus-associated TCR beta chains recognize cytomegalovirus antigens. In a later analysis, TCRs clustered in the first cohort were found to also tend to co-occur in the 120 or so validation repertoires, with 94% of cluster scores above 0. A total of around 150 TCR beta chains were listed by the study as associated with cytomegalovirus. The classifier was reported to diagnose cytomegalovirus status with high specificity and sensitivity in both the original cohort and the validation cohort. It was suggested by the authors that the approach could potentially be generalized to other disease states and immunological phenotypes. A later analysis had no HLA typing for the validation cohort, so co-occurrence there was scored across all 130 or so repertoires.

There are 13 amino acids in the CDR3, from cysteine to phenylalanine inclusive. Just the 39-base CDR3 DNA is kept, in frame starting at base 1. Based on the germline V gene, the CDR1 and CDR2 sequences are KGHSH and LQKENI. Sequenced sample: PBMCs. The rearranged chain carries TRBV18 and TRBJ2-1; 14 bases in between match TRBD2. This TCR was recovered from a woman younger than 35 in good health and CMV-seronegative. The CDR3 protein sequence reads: CASSPGTSGSLVF. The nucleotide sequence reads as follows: TGTGCCAGCTCACCTGGGACTAGCGGGAGTCTGGTCTTC.